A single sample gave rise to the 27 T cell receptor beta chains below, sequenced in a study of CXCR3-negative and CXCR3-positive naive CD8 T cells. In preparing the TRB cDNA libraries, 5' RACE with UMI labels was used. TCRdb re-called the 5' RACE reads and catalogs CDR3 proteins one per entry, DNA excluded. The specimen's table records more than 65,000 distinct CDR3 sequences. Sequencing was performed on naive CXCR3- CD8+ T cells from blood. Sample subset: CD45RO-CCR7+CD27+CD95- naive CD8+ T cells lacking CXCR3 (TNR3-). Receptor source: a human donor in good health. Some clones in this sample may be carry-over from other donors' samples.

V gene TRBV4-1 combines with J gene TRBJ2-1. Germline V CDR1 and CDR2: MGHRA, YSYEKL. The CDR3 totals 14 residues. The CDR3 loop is CASSPRAPADEQFF.

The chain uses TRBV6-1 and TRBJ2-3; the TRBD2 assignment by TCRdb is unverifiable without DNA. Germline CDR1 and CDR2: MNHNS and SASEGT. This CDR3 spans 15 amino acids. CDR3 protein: CASSTLRTPTDTQYF.

The CDR3 protein is CASSKVETSPQDEQYF. V gene TRBV21-1 combines with J gene TRBJ2-7; TCRdb calls TRBD1, which cannot be checked without DNA. TRBV21-1 counts as a pseudogene. The CDR3 totals 16 residues.

Here the CDR3 reads CASSPTGNYEQYF. This chain links TRBV5-6 with TRBJ2-7; TCRdb calls TRBD1, which cannot be checked without DNA. Germline assignment: CDR1 SGHDT and CDR2 YYEEEE. This CDR3 contains 13 residues.

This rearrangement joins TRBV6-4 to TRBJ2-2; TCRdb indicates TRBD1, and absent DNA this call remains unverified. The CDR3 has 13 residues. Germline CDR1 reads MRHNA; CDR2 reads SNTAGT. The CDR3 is CASSEGDTGELFF.

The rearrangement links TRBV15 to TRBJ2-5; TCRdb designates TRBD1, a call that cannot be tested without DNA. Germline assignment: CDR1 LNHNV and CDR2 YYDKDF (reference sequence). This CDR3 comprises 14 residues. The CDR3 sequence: CATGDPGQGETQYF.

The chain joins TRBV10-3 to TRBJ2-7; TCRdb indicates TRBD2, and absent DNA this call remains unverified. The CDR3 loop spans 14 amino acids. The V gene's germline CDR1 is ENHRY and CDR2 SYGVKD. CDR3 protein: CAIRRTSESYEQYF.

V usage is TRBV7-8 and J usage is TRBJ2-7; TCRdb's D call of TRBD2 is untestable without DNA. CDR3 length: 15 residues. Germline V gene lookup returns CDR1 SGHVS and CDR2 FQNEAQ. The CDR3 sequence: CASMANYPPPYEQYF.

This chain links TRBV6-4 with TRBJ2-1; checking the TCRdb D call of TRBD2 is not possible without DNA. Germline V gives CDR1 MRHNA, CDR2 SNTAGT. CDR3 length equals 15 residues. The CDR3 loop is CASSPLADSYNEQFF.

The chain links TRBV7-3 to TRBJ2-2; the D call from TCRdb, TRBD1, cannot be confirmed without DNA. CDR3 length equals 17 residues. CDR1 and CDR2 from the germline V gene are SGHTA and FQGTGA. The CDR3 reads CASSLTPGGANTGELFF.

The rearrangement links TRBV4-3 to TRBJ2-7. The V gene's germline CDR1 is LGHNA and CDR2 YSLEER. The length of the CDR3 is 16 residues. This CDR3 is CASSQAVVGSGYEQYF.

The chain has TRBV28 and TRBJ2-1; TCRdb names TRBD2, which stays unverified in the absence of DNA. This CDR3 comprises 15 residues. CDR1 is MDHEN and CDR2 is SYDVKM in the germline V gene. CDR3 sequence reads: CASSLGTIARNEQFF.

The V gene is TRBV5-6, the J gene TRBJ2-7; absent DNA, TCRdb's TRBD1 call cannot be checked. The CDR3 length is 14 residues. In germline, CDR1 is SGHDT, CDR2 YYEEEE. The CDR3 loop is CASSPDRAAYEQYF.

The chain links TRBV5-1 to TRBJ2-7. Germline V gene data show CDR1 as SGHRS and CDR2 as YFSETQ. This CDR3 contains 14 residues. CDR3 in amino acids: CASSLTPGSYEQYF.

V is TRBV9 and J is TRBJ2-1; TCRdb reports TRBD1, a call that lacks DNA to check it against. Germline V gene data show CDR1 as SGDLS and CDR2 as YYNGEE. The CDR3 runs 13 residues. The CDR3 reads CASSAGQYNEQFF.

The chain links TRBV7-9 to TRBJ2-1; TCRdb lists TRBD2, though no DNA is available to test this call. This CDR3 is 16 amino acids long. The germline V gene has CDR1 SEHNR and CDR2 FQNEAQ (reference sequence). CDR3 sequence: CASSPLLRGPSDEQFF.

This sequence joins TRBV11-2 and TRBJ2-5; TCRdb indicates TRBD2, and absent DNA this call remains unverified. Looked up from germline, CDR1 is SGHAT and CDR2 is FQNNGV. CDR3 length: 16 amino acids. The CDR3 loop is CASSSLTRGGPETQYF.

The CDR3 protein is CSARDLGGNYGYTF. The chain has TRBV20-1 and TRBJ1-2; TCRdb's D call, TRBD1, is unchecked because there is no DNA. CDR3 size: 14 residues. Germline CDR1 DFQATT, CDR2 SNEGSKA (reference sequence).

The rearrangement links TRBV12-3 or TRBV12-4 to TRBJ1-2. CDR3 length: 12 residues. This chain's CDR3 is CASSLLPDGYTF.

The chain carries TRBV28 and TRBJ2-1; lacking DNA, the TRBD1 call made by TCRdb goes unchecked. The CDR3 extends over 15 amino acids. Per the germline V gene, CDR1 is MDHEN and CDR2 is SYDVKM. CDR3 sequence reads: CASSSSDSPGNEQFF.

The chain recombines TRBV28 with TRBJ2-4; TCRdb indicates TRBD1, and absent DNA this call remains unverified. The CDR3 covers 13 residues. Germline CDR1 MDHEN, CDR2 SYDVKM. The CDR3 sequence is CASSPTLGGALLF. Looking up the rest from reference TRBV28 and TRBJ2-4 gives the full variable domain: DVKVTQSSRYLVKRTGEKVFLECVQDMDHENMFWYRQDPGLGLRLIYFSYDVKMKEKGDIPEGYSVSREKKERFSLILESASTNQTSMYLCASSPTLGGALLFGAGTRLSVL.

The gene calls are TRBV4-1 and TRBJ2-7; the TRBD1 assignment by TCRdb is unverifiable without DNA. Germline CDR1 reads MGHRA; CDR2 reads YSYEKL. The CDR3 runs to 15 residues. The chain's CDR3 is CASSQEDSLYYEQYF.

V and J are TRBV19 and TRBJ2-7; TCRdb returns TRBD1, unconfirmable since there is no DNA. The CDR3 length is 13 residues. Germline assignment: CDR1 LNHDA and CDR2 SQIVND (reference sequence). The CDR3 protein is CASSPGSRYEQYF.

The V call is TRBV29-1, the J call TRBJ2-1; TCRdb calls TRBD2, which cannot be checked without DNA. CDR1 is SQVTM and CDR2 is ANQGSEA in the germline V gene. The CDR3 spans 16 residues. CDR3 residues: CSAQTSGVSSYNEQFF.

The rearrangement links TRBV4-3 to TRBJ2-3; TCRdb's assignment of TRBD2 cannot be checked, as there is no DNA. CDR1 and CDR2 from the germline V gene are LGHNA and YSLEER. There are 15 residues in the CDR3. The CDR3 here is CASSQDFHGGDTQYF.

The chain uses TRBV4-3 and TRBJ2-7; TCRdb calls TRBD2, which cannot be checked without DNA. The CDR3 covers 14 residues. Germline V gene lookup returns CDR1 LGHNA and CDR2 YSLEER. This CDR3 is CASSQRTSGNEQYF.

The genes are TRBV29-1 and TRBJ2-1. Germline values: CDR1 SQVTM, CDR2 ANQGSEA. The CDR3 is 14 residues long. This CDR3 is CSVEEPHSYNEQFF.